Shown below are 20 T cell receptor beta chains from a single sample sequenced in a study of T cell responses to AZD1222 COVID-19 vaccine. Assay: immunoSEQ multiplex PCR; the TCRdb copy retains only in-frame clones and omits some. The repertoire holds around 250,000 clones, with just over 90% as singletons. This material consisted of peripheral blood, taken on day 0 of AZD1222 vaccination. The receptors derive from an adult in good health.

The rearrangement joins TRBV5-1 to TRBJ1-6; D unclear. V lost 0 bases to trimming and J lost 4 bases, with 5 bases between them. In germline, CDR1 is SGHRS, CDR2 YFSETQ. This CDR3 comprises 14 residues. CDR3 nucleotides: TGCGCCAGCAGCTTGGGGATGTATAATTCACCCCTCCACTTT. It translates to CASSLGMYNSPLHF.

The V gene is TRBV3-1 (or the pseudogene TRBV3-2), the J gene TRBJ1-2; D perhaps matches TRBD1 (5 bases). There are 14 residues in the CDR3. The V gene's germline CDR1 is LGHDT and CDR2 YNNKEL (reference sequence). V lost 2 bases and J lost 4, with 11 bases in between. The CDR3 protein is CASSQQGLAYGYTF. The CDR3 nucleotides read TGTGCCAGCAGCCAACAGGGCCTCGCCTATGGCTACACCTTC.

This rearrangement joins TRBV7-2 to TRBJ2-3, with 9 bases fitting TRBD2. The CDR3 sequence is 16 residues long. The junction had 4 bases not matched to a gene; V was cut back by 3 bases and J by 0 bases. Per the germline V gene, CDR1 is SGHTA and CDR2 is FQGNSA. This CDR3 is CASSFLAGSSTDTQYF. The CDR3, as DNA: TGTGCCAGCAGCTTTCTAGCGGGGTCGAGCACAGATACGCAGTATTTT. The entire variable domain, with the rest obtained from reference TRBV7-2 and TRBJ2-3, is as follows: GAGVSQSPSNKVTEKGKDVELRCDPISGHTALYWYRQSLGQGLEFLIYFQGNSAPDKSGLPSDRFSAERTGGSVSTLTIQRTQQEDSAVYLCASSFLAGSSTDTQYFGPGTRLTVL.

The V and J genes are TRBV21-1 and TRBJ1-3; TRBD1, as called in the table, went unchecked against the DNA. TRBV21-1 is a pseudogene segment. The CDR3 covers 16 residues. The CDR3 DNA reads as TGTGCCAGCAGCCCCCGGACAGGCCTCTCTGGAAACACCATATATTTT. Encoded protein: CASSPRTGLSGNTIYF.

This clone showed up just a few times. The chain employs TRBV27 and TRBJ2-1; unclear D gene. The CDR3 runs 14 residues. V lost 5 bases and J lost 0, with 8 bases in between. Germline CDR1 and CDR2: MNHEY and SMNVEV (reference sequence). The CDR3 loop reads CASSIVSSYNEQFF. As DNA, the CDR3 is TGTGCCAGCAGTATCGTGAGCTCCTACAATGAGCAGTTCTTC.

In this sample, this clone turned up once. The chain employs TRBV29-1 and TRBJ2-4, with TRBD2 matching over 7 bases. This CDR3 comprises 13 residues. CDR1 and CDR2 from the germline V gene are SQVTM and ANQGSEA. Unmatched junction bases numbered 2, after V lost 4 bases and J lost 2 bases. The CDR3 loop is CSVGEGPKNIQYF. CDR3 bases: TGCAGCGTTGGGGAGGGGCCCAAAAACATTCAGTACTTC.

The genes are TRBV5-8 and TRBJ2-7; D possibly corresponds to TRBD1 (5 bases). Germline V gene lookup returns CDR1 SGHTS and CDR2 YDEGEE. The CDR3 consists of 14 residues. The V end was cut by 1 base, the J end by 3 bases, with 11 bases between. In DNA form, the CDR3 reads TGTGCCAGCAGCTTGTGGGTCACAGGCTACGAGCAGTACTTC. Translating it yields CASSLWVTGYEQYF.

V and J are TRBV12-3 or TRBV12-4 and TRBJ2-2; no clear D gene. This CDR3 is built from 13 residues. Trimming left V 8 bases short and J 6 bases short, with 13 bases between. In nucleotides, the CDR3 is TGTGCCAGCCGCCCTGTAGAGCCCGGGGAGCTGTTTTTT. As protein: CASRPVEPGELFF.

J is TRBJ2-5 and V is TRBV28; D possibly corresponds to TRBD1 (6 bases). The CDR3 has 15 residues. The V end lost 2 bases, the J end lost 3 bases, and 13 bases lay between the germline ends. Germline V lookup: CDR1 MDHEN, CDR2 SYDVKM. CDR3 in amino acids: CASSLGTLLEETQYF. CDR3 nucleotide sequence: TGTGCCAGCAGTTTAGGGACACTACTAGAAGAGACCCAGTACTTC.

The V and J genes are TRBV5-1 and TRBJ1-2; 9 bases line up with TRBD1. The CDR3 extends over 18 amino acids. Per germline, CDR1 SGHRS and CDR2 YFSETQ. Trimming removed 0 bases from V and 0 bases from J; junction bases left unmatched: 9. CDR3 nucleotides: TGCGCCAGCAGCTTGGTTGGGACAGGGCGGACTACTAACTATGGCTACACCTTC. Translation gives CASSLVGTGRTTNYGYTF.

This rearrangement joins TRBV6-5 to TRBJ1-1; a possible D gene is TRBD1 (6 bases). This CDR3 has 15 residues. CDR1 is MNHEY, CDR2 SVGAGI, per germline. V was cut by 5 bases and J by 0 bases, with 13 bases left in between. CDR3 in DNA: TGTGCCAGCAGTCCTTGGACAGTCATGAACACTGAAGCTTTCTTT. It yields the protein CASSPWTVMNTEAFF.

This chain joins TRBV28 and TRBJ1-1, with 8 bases fitting TRBD1. This CDR3 spans 12 amino acids. Trimming at V came to 8 bases and at J to 4 bases, leaving 3 bases not matched to a gene. CDR1 and CDR2 from the germline V gene are MDHEN and SYDVKM. CDR3 in amino acids: CASLTGGTEAFF. In DNA, the CDR3 is TGTGCCAGCCTTACAGGGGGCACTGAAGCTTTCTTT.

This chain links TRBV28 with TRBJ1-2, with 8 bases lining up with TRBD1. V lost 6 bases to trimming and J lost 5 bases; unmatched junction nucleotides: 5. The CDR3 runs to 13 residues. CDR1 is MDHEN and CDR2 is SYDVKM in the germline V gene. CDR3 amino acids: CASSSQGVYGYTF. CDR3 nucleotide sequence: TGTGCCAGCAGCTCACAGGGGGTGTATGGCTACACCTTC.

Note on this clone: Other DNA sequences from this sample encode an identical CDR3 as well. The chain uses TRBV5-1 and TRBJ2-7; D possibly matches TRBD1 or TRBD2 (5 bases each). This CDR3 contains 14 residues. Trimming removed 4 bases at V and 2 bases at J, with 13 bases between. Germline V gene sequence: CDR1 SGHRS, CDR2 YFSETQ. Here the CDR3 DNA reads TGCGCCAGCAGCCCCGGGACGGCAACCTACGAGCAGTACTTC. It specifies CASSPGTATYEQYF.

The chain employs TRBV27 and TRBJ2-7; TRBD1 might be the D (5 bases). CDR3 length equals 13 residues. From germline, CDR1 is MNHEY and CDR2 SMNVEV (reference sequence). V lost 3 bases and J lost 3, with 9 bases in between. Here the CDR3 DNA reads TGTGCCAGCAGTTTTAAGGGGAACTACGAGCAGTACTTC. It translates to CASSFKGNYEQYF.

The chain is built from TRBV7-3 and TRBJ2-1, with TRBD1 as a possible D gene (5 bases). The V end was cut by 4 bases, the J end by 9 bases, with 16 bases between. This CDR3 is built from 14 residues. Germline V gives CDR1 SGHTA, CDR2 FQGTGA. CDR3 in DNA: TGTGCCAGCAGCTATACAGGACGGGCGAGTGAGCAGTTCTTC. Encoded protein: CASSYTGRASEQFF.

V usage is TRBV10-1 and J usage is TRBJ2-3; either TRBD1 or TRBD2 may supply D (5 bases each). CDR1 and CDR2 (germline): WNHNN, SYGVQD (reference sequence). The CDR3 loop spans 15 amino acids. V was clipped by 0 bases and J by 6 bases, with 13 bases between them. CDR3 loop: CASSESGAFTDTQYF. CDR3 bases: TGCGCCAGCAGTGAGTCCGGGGCGTTCACGGATACGCAGTATTTT.

V gene TRBV19 combines with J gene TRBJ2-7; no firm D call. The CDR3 is made up of 11 amino acids. The germline V gene encodes CDR1 LNHDA and CDR2 SQIVND (reference sequence). The V gene lost 6 bases and the J gene lost 6 bases, with 9 bases spanning the gap. Here the CDR3 DNA reads TGTGCCAGTAGCACTTATGGCGAGCAGTACTTC. This sequence encodes CASSTYGEQYF.

The chain uses TRBV4-3 and TRBJ2-3; the D gene could be TRBD1 or TRBD2 (5 bases each). This CDR3 is 13 amino acids long. V was shortened by 4 bases and J by 4 bases, with 9 bases between the two germline ends. The germline CDR1 and CDR2 sequences are LGHNA and YSLEER. CDR3: CASSPRGPDTQYF. The CDR3 coding sequence is TGCGCCAGCAGCCCACGGGGACCAGATACGCAGTATTTT.

This chain joins TRBV7-9 and TRBJ1-4; possible D gene TRBD1, 6 bases. The ends were cut back, 5 bases at V and 7 bases at J, with 20 bases in the middle. The CDR3 spans 16 residues. From germline, CDR1 is SEHNR and CDR2 FQNEAQ (reference sequence). Here the CDR3 DNA reads TGTGCCAGCAGCACGAGCTCACAGGGAGTGGGTGAAAAACTGTTTTTT. It specifies CASSTSSQGVGEKLFF.